This T cell receptor beta chain was found in a study of beta chain features in type 1 diabetes. Study observations and caveats: Type 1 diabetes patients showed fewer insertions and more deletions at VDJ junctions.

Expressed TCRB transcripts were sequenced after all isolated RNA was converted to cDNA. About 3.9 million reads on average were seen across naive, central memory and regulatory T cell samples. Profiled with immunoSEQ multiplex PCR; TCRdb holds only in-frame clones, not every one. The sample has 430,000 or so clones, around 10% seen once. The sample holds a few counts of this clone. What it binds is not known. Via the markers CD45RO/CCR7/CD25/CD127/CD95/CD27, stem cell-like memory, regulatory, central memory and naive CD4+ cells were sorted. V was clipped by 2 bases and J by 3 bases, with 17 bases between them. This CDR3 comprises 16 residues. Germline CDR1 and CDR2: SGHNT and YYREEE (reference sequence).

The TCR was taken from a woman under 30 in good health. Sequenced: naive CD4+ T cells from blood. The genes are TRBV5-4 and TRBJ1-1, with D uncertain. The DNA of the CDR3 is TGTGCCAGCAGCTTTAACAGCCTGATGAGAGACACTGAAGCTTTCTTT. This encodes CASSFNSLMRDTEAFF.